This TCR beta chain appears in the sequencing data of a study of T cell repertoires in cytomegalovirus infection. TCRdb re-called the reads with MiXCR, one entry per CDR3 protein. The sample has approximately 630,000 distinct CDR3 sequences; approximately 25% are singletons. Findings of the study overall: Ex vivo responses were dominated by HLA-C-restricted CMV-specific TCR beta clonotypes.

Trimming cost V 2 bases and J 2 bases, with 14 bases left between them. This CDR3 region has 15 residues. Germline CDR1 is SGHDT and CDR2 is YYEEEE. About this clonotype itself: What it recognizes is unknown.

The chain has TRBV5-6 and TRBJ2-7; D gene ambiguous. Sequencing used CD8+ T cells from PBMCs. The clonotype originates from a human donor in good health (CMV status not recorded). Some clones in this sample may be carry-over from other donors' samples. CDR3 coding DNA: TGTGCCAGCAGCTTTAACCCATTAATCCCCTACGAGCAGTACGTC. It yields the protein CASSFNPLIPYEQYV.